The sequence of this TCR beta chain was determined in a study of blood T cell repertoires in COVID-19. Looking at the study overall: COVID-19 samples collected from the United States, Italy and Spain covered acute and convalescent phases. In each case, the material was cDNA or gDNA derived from T cells, B-cell-depleted T cells, or PBMCs.

Original handling: Amplification of reference gene primers was used by the study to estimate nucleated cell counts. TCRdb's table, derived via immunoSEQ multiplex PCR, lists solely in-frame clones and lacks some. That table supplies the V and J calls and clone size; D and trimming were determined from the DNA. Among a few hundred thousand clones listed, approximately 84% were seen once. Enrolment of Seattle patients took place during active infection, and they were followed longitudinally. The source is a person aged 70 to 80 with COVID-19, enrolled during active disease. Sample: peripheral blood.

As DNA, the CDR3 is TGTGCCAGTAGTATCCAGATCCATAGCAATCAGCCCCAGCATTTT. It codes for CASSIQIHSNQPQHF. The J gene is TRBJ1-5, the V gene TRBV19; D remains ambiguous. CDR1 LNHDA and CDR2 SQIVND come from the germline V gene (reference sequence). This CDR3 is built from 15 residues. Trimming shortened V by 3 bases and J by 0 bases, and 9 bases separated the two germline ends. Together with reference TRBV19 and TRBJ1-5, the CDR3 gives the full variable domain: DGGITQSPKYLFRKEGQNVTLSCEQNLNHDAMYWYRQDPGQGLRLIYYSQIVNDFQKGDIAEGYSVSREKKESFPLTVTSAQKNPTAFYLCASSIQIHSNQPQHFGDGTRLSIL.